The rows below give T cell receptor beta chains drawn from one sample of a study of blood T cell repertoires in COVID-19. Sequenced by immunoSEQ multiplex PCR; TCRdb stores in-frame clones only, minus some. The sample contains some 290,000 clones, 80% to 85% of which appear only once. Sequenced: peripheral blood. The receptor source for this set is a woman in her fifties or sixties with active or convalescent COVID-19. Each CDR3 is given with its conserved first and last residue. Fields, in order: clone size, J gene, D gene, V gene, CDR3 protein, CDR3 DNA. D genes are given only for firm matches. A clone size is listed for some rows: how often the clone was seen (once, few, many), or a class if it is expanded.

.	TRBJ1-2	.	TRBV28	CASSSTGSNYGYTF	TGTGCCAGCAGTTCCACAGGGTCTAACTATGGCTACACCTTC
.	TRBJ2-3	.	TRBV7-8	CASSPLGGPTDTQYF	TGTGCCAGCAGCCCCCTCGGGGGGCCAACAGATACGCAGTATTTT
.	TRBJ1-6	.	TRBV3-1/TRBV3-2	CASSEQAYNSPLHF	TGTGCCAGCAGCGAACAGGCCTATAATTCACCCCTCCACTTT
.	TRBJ1-6	TRBD1	TRBV5-1	CATLPTGASYNSPLHF	TGCGCCACTCTACCTACAGGGGCTTCCTATAATTCACCCCTCCACTTT
once	TRBJ2-1	.	TRBV27	CASREGGRDEQFF	TGTGCCAGCAGGGAGGGGGGGCGAGATGAGCAGTTCTTC
.	TRBJ1-4	.	TRBV18	CASSPPWSVNEKLFF	TGTGCCAGCTCACCACCATGGTCGGTTAATGAAAAACTGTTTTTT
.	TRBJ1-5	TRBD1	TRBV3-1/TRBV3-2	CASSQIDWDRGFNQPQHF	TGTGCCAGCAGCCAAATCGACTGGGACAGGGGTTTCAATCAGCCCCAGCATTTT
.	TRBJ2-5	.	TRBV5-5	CASSLVARGETQYF	TGTGCCAGCAGCTTAGTGGCGCGGGGAGAGACCCAGTACTTC
.	TRBJ2-3	TRBD1	TRBV10-2	CASSVPGQGGGTQYF	TGCGCCAGCAGTGTCCCGGGACAGGGAGGCGGTACGCAGTATTTT
.	TRBJ1-3	.	TRBV6-5	CASTPGLISGNTIYF	TGTGCCAGCACCCCGGGACTAATCTCTGGAAACACCATATATTTT
.	TRBJ1-4	.	TRBV5-1	CASSLDGVRGNEKLFF	TGCGCCAGCAGCTTGGATGGGGTGAGAGGGAATGAAAAACTGTTTTTT
.	TRBJ1-3	.	TRBV19	CASSPGTPGFGNTIYF	TGTGCCAGTAGTCCCGGGACACCGGGTTTTGGAAACACCATATATTTT
.	TRBJ1-1	TRBD1	TRBV7-2	CASSKTGGGQTEAFF	TGTGCCAGCAGCAAGACAGGGGGCGGTCAAACTGAAGCTTTCTTT
.	TRBJ1-6	TRBD1	TRBV9	CASSVDRTGGYSPLHF	TGTGCCAGCAGCGTAGATAGGACAGGGGGATATTCACCCCTCCACTTT
.	TRBJ1-5	.	TRBV18	CASSPNFGVDQPQHF	TGTGCCAGCTCACCAAATTTCGGGGTGGACCAGCCCCAGCATTTT
.	TRBJ2-3	.	TRBV7-2	CASSRGRSPTDTQYF	TGTGCCAGCTCCAGGGGACGGAGTCCCACAGATACGCAGTATTTT
.	TRBJ1-1	.	TRBV14	CASSQQGWASNTEAFF	TGTGCCAGCAGCCAGCAGGGATGGGCCTCAAACACTGAAGCTTTCTTT
.	TRBJ2-5	.	TRBV21-1	CASSDGLAPTQETQYF	TGTGCCAGCAGCGATGGACTAGCGCCTACCCAAGAGACCCAGTACTTC
few	TRBJ2-1	TRBD1	TRBV11-1	CASSLGPGTGYNEQFF	TGTGCCAGCAGCTTAGGGCCCGGGACAGGTTACAATGAGCAGTTCTTC
.	TRBJ1-4	.	TRBV7-9	CASSSPRDSNEKLFF	TGTGCCAGCAGCTCCCCCAGGGACTCTAATGAAAAACTGTTTTTT
few	TRBJ1-2	.	TRBV5-6	CASSLIPPVAQGSYTF	TGTGCCAGCAGCTTAATCCCCCCAGTCGCCCAGGGGAGCTACACCTTC
.	TRBJ1-1	.	TRBV9	CASSAITVGDAFF	TGTGCCAGCAGCGCGATTACTGTCGGGGATGCTTTCTTT